Listed here are 18 T cell receptor beta chains from one sample, sequenced in a study of T cell responses to AZD1222 COVID-19 vaccine. Clones were sequenced by immunoSEQ multiplex PCR, and TCRdb holds only the in-frame ones, with some missing. This table holds about 160,000 clones, about 89% found once. The source was peripheral blood, collected on day 0 of AZD1222 vaccination. All receptors come from an adult in good health.

The gene calls are TRBV10-3 and TRBJ2-3; 9 positions match TRBD2. V was clipped by 0 bases and J by 1 base; unmatched bases: 14. CDR1 and CDR2 from the germline V gene are ENHRY and SYGVKD. The CDR3 extends over 20 amino acids. CDR3 sequence reads: CAISESTSGGNVYGTDTQYF. CDR3 DNA sequence: TGTGCCATCAGTGAGTCGACTAGCGGCGGAAACGTATATGGCACAGATACGCAGTATTTT.

This chain uses TRBV18 with TRBJ1-1, with D perhaps TRBD1 (5 bases). The CDR3 contains 13 residues. In germline, CDR1 is KGHSH, CDR2 LQKENI. V was trimmed by 5 bases and J by 7 bases, leaving 14 bases between them. The CDR3 nucleotides read TGTGCCAGCTCAACTCAGGGAGATGGTGAAGCTTTCTTT. Translation: CASSTQGDGEAFF.

This chain links TRBV3-1 (or the pseudogene TRBV3-2) with TRBJ2-2; D might be TRBD2 (6 bases). Looked up from germline, CDR1 is LGHDT and CDR2 is YNNKEL (reference sequence). V dropped 0 bases and J dropped 6 bases, with 17 bases sitting between them. This CDR3 spans 17 amino acids. The CDR3 DNA follows: TGTGCCAGCAGCCAAGATCCGCGGGGCGGTTTCTCCGGGGAGCTGTTTTTT. Translating it yields CASSQDPRGGFSGELFF.

The chain links TRBV30 to TRBJ1-2, with D perhaps matching TRBD1 (6 bases). Germline-derived CDR1 and CDR2 are GTSNPN and SVGIG (reference sequence). The V gene lost 2 bases and the J gene lost 6 bases, with 10 bases spanning the gap. CDR3 length: 12 amino acids. CDR3 amino acids: CAWSLQGHGYTF. CDR3 coding DNA: TGTGCCTGGAGTCTACAGGGTCATGGCTACACCTTC.

The J gene is TRBJ1-1, the V gene TRBV5-1, with D possibly being TRBD1 (5 bases). The CDR3 is made up of 15 amino acids. Germline CDR1 SGHRS, CDR2 YFSETQ. V lost 3 bases and J 4 bases, leaving 16 bases between the germline ends. The CDR3 protein is CASSSQGVEFTEAFF. The CDR3 nucleotides read TGCGCCAGCAGCTCTCAAGGGGTGGAGTTCACTGAAGCTTTCTTT.

V usage is TRBV28 and J usage is TRBJ1-5; 7 bases fit TRBD1. This CDR3 contains 16 residues. From germline, CDR1 is MDHEN and CDR2 SYDVKM. Germline trimming cut 5 bases from V and 4 bases from J; bases unmatched to any gene: 11. In DNA, the CDR3 is TGTGCCAGCAGTAGTACCTCGGGACAGAGAAATCAGCCCCAGCATTTT. Amino acids: CASSSTSGQRNQPQHF.

The V gene is TRBV18, the J gene TRBJ1-1; the match to TRBD1 covers 8 bases. Germline V gene sequence: CDR1 KGHSH, CDR2 LQKENI. Losses at the gene ends were 6 bases for V and 2 bases for J; bases not matched to a gene: 11. The CDR3 runs 16 residues. The CDR3 loop is CASSKGLTGVNTEAFF. The CDR3, as DNA: TGTGCCAGCTCCAAAGGTCTGACAGGGGTAAACACTGAAGCTTTCTTT.

The chain employs TRBV20-1 and TRBJ1-2, with D maybe TRBD1 (6 bases). The CDR3 is 11 residues long. V lost 6 bases, J lost 2 bases, and 7 bases lay in between. The V gene's germline CDR1 is DFQATT and CDR2 SNEGSKA (reference sequence). The CDR3 coding sequence is TGCAGTGCCGACAGGAACTATGGCTACACCTTC. Residues: CSADRNYGYTF.

The chain uses TRBV27 and TRBJ1-4; possible D gene TRBD1, 6 bases. Germline CDR1 and CDR2: MNHEY and SMNVEV (reference sequence). The V gene lost 5 bases and the J gene lost 8 bases, with 15 bases spanning the gap. This CDR3 has 14 amino acids. The CDR3 sequence: CASSGGGGREKLFF. CDR3 DNA: TGTGCCAGCAGTGGTGGAGGGGGGCGAGAAAAACTGTTTTTT.

The rearrangement uses TRBV9 and TRBJ2-2, with TRBD2 identical over 8 bases. Germline trimming cut 6 bases from V and 6 bases from J; bases unmatched to any gene: 4. CDR3 length equals 13 residues. The germline gives CDR1 SGDLS, CDR2 YYNGEE. The DNA for the CDR3 is TGTGCCAGCACCGGGGGGGGTCCCGGGGAGCTGTTTTTT. Amino acid sequence: CASTGGGPGELFF.

The J gene is TRBJ1-6, the V gene TRBV9; 8 bases agree with TRBD1. Germline V CDR1 and CDR2: SGDLS, YYNGEE. The length of the CDR3 is 15 residues. V was pared by 3 bases and J by 10 bases, with 9 bases of the junction left unmatched. CDR3 region: CASSASGQGGSPLHF. CDR3 in DNA: TGTGCCAGCAGCGCCTCCGGACAGGGTGGATCACCCCTCCACTTT. Full variable domain (rest looked up from reference TRBV9 and TRBJ1-6): DSGVTQTPKHLITATGQRVTLRCSPRSGDLSVYWYQQSLDQGLQFLIQYYNGEERAKGNILERFSAQQFPDLHSELNLSSLELGDSALYFCASSASGQGGSPLHFGNGTRLTVT.

This rearrangement joins TRBV23-1 to TRBJ2-2; D gene unclear. TRBV23-1 belongs to the ORF category, with a function that is uncertain. Trimming pared 4 bases from V and 1 base from J, leaving 7 bases between. The CDR3 is 14 residues long. The CDR3 DNA is TGCGCCAGCAGTCCGGGCGAGAACACCGGGGAGCTGTTTTTT. Translated, it gives CASSPGENTGELFF.

The CDR3 DNA is TGTGCCAGCAGTTTGGGGACAGGGCGTGAAGCTTTCTTT. It is translated as CASSLGTGREAFF. The chain employs TRBV27 and TRBJ1-1; TRBD1 matches at 9 bases. From germline, CDR1 is MNHEY and CDR2 SMNVEV (reference sequence). This CDR3 comprises 13 residues. J was trimmed by 7 bases and V by 3 bases; bases with no gene match: 3.

The V and J genes are TRBV19 and TRBJ2-1; 7 positions agree with TRBD2. Germline lookup yields CDR1 LNHDA and CDR2 SQIVND (reference sequence). This CDR3 spans 16 amino acids. V lost 7 bases, J lost 6 bases, and 15 bases stayed unmatched. CDR3: CASTPRGGGGSNEQFF. The CDR3 DNA reads TGTGCCAGTACCCCGAGAGGCGGCGGGGGATCCAATGAGCAGTTCTTC.

The chain uses TRBV27 and TRBJ2-5, with 9 bases fitting TRBD1. Germline V gene data show CDR1 as MNHEY and CDR2 as SMNVEV (reference sequence). V dropped 4 bases and J dropped 2; count of bases not matched to a gene: 5. This CDR3 has 15 amino acids. The CDR3 is CASSSPGTGQETQYF. For the CDR3, the DNA is TGTGCCAGCAGTTCCCCAGGGACAGGGCAAGAGACCCAGTACTTC.

In DNA, the CDR3 is TGTGCCAGCAGCCCCACGGGGGAGCTGTTTTTT. Translation: CASSPTGELFF. The rearrangement links TRBV7-3 to TRBJ2-2; the D is unclear. There are 11 residues in the CDR3. Germline CDR1 reads SGHTA; CDR2 reads FQGTGA. The V end lost 5 bases, the J end lost 8 bases, and 6 bases lay between the germline ends.

This clone was seen once. This chain connects TRBV6-4 to TRBJ1-2; unclear D gene. Trimming cost V 5 bases and J 5 bases, with 18 bases left between them. Germline-derived CDR1 and CDR2 are MRHNA and SNTAGT. This CDR3 is 15 amino acids long. CDR3 amino acids: CASSISPGEGYGYTF. CDR3 in DNA: TGTGCCAGCAGTATAAGCCCCGGGGAAGGTTATGGCTACACCTTC.

This clone occurred a few times. CDR3 protein: CASRLVGGQGDYGYTF. In DNA, the CDR3 is TGTGCAAGTCGCTTAGTCGGAGGGCAAGGTGACTATGGCTACACCTTC. The chain recombines TRBV12-2 with TRBJ1-2. TRBV12-2 is listed as a pseudogene. CDR3 length: 16 amino acids.